Below are 30 T cell receptor beta chains sequenced from a single sample in a study of blood T cells in healthy people across ages. Primers used in a second PCR of roughly 6 to 12 cycles were a sample-barcoded 5' primer and a J-beta primer mix. MiXCR was run by TCRdb on the 5' RACE reads, yielding one entry per CDR3 protein. The top ten hold 7.7% of the sample, which has about 1,500,000 distinct CDR3 sequences, approximately 28% seen once. Sequencing used blood. The receptors originated from a woman in her twenties or thirties in good health.

In this sample, this clonotype turned up many times. The rearrangement uses TRBV5-1 and TRBJ2-1; TRBD2 aligns across 10 bases. This CDR3 contains 15 residues. CDR1 SGHRS and CDR2 YFSETQ come from the germline V gene. J gave up 9 bases and V 1 base, and 7 bases lay outside the gene matches. CDR3 in amino acids: CASSLSLAGCAEQFF. CDR3 DNA: TGCGCCAGCAGCTTGTCACTAGCGGGGTGCGCTGAGCAGTTCTTC.

As concerns this clonotype: At one end, the junction sequence differs from germline, possibly due to a read error. The CDR3 here is CIVDQQERNTEAFF. The CDR3 nucleotides are TGCATCGTTGACCAACAGGAGAGAAACACTGAAGCTTTCTTT. The J gene is TRBJ1-1, the V gene TRBV29-1, with D possibly TRBD1 on 5 matching bases. Germline CDR1 is SQVTM and CDR2 is ANQGSEA. The CDR3 loop spans 14 amino acids.

This clonotype occurred many times. This sequence joins TRBV29-1 and TRBJ2-7; 8 nucleotides match TRBD2. The CDR3 sequence is 14 residues long. CDR1 SQVTM and CDR2 ANQGSEA come from the germline V gene. V lost 7 bases, J lost 0 bases, and 8 bases stayed unmatched. The CDR3 here is CSAGLAMGSYEQYF. CDR3 DNA sequence: TGCAGCGCTGGACTAGCAATGGGCTCCTACGAGCAGTACTTC.

In its sample, this clonotype was seen once. The CDR3 DNA is TGTGCCAGCGGCCCCCGGAGCGGGGGGGGCACAGATACGCAGTATTTT. It is translated as CASGPRSGGGTDTQYF. The V and J genes are TRBV7-2 and TRBJ2-3, with TRBD2 matching over 10 bases. The J segment lost 1 base and the V segment lost 8 bases, leaving 9 bases of the junction unmatched. Germline lookup yields CDR1 SGHTA and CDR2 FQGNSA. The CDR3 is made up of 16 amino acids.

Only a few counts were recorded for this clonotype. CDR3 in DNA: TGTGCCAGCAGTTTCCGGACAGTGGACTCCTACAATGAGCAGTTCTTC. It encodes CASSFRTVDSYNEQFF. V gene TRBV27 combines with J gene TRBJ2-1; the D gene is possibly TRBD1 (6 bases). With 3 bases removed from V and 0 bases from J, the gap between germline ends came to 12 bases. Germline V gene sequence: CDR1 MNHEY, CDR2 SMNVEV (reference sequence). There are 16 residues in the CDR3.

Many counts were recorded for this clonotype. The V gene is TRBV29-1, the J gene TRBJ2-5; possibly TRBD2 for D (5 bases). Per germline, CDR1 SQVTM and CDR2 ANQGSEA. The CDR3 contains 14 residues. With 6 bases removed from V and 2 bases from J, the gap between germline ends came to 16 bases. CDR3 sequence reads: CSVELGTRQETQYF. In DNA, the CDR3 is TGCAGCGTGGAACTAGGAACGCGGCAAGAGACCCAGTACTTC.

This chain connects TRBV25-1 to TRBJ2-2; D possibly matches TRBD1 or TRBD2 (5 bases each). The CDR3 has 16 amino acids. Per germline, CDR1 MGHDK and CDR2 SYGVNS. The V and J ends lost 5 bases and 6 bases respectively, with 19 bases between them. The CDR3 reads CASSHGTGLGSGELFF. DNA of the CDR3: TGTGCCAGCAGTCATGGGACGGGTTTGGGATCCGGGGAGCTGTTTTTT. Filled out from reference TRBV25-1 and TRBJ2-2, the complete variable domain reads EADIYQTPRYLVIGTGKKITLECSQTMGHDKMYWYQQDPGMELHLIHYSYGVNSTEKGDLSSESTVSRIRTEHFPLTLESARPSHTSQYLCASSHGTGLGSGELFFGEGSRLTVL.

As to this clonotype: A much larger clone differs by one base, so this may be a read error. V gene TRBV7-7 combines with J gene TRBJ2-5; 9 nucleotides align to TRBD2. The CDR3 sequence is 13 residues long. The junction had 7 bases not matched to a gene; V was cut back by 5 bases and J by 9 bases. In germline, CDR1 is SSHAT, CDR2 FNYEAQ (reference sequence). In DNA, the CDR3 is TGTGCCAGCAGCCGGGGCGGGAGGGAGGCCCAGTACTTC. This translates into CASSRGGREAQYF.

The chain combines TRBV20-1 with TRBJ2-7; D remains ambiguous. Trimming took 1 base from V and 4 from J, leaving 17 bases between them. The CDR3 covers 15 residues. Germline CDR1 reads DFQATT; CDR2 reads SNEGSKA (reference sequence). DNA of the CDR3: TGCAGTGCTAGAGGAGTATGGTCAGAGGCTTACGAGCAGTACTTC. Its protein product is CSARGVWSEAYEQYF.

This clonotype was found a few times. The chain recombines TRBV2 with TRBJ1-3; D perhaps matches TRBD1 (5 bases). The germline V gene has CDR1 SNHLY and CDR2 FYNNEI. V gave up 9 bases and J gave up 4 bases, with 13 bases separating them. The CDR3 totals 13 residues. The CDR3 nucleotides read TGTGCCAGTTCCCGGGACCTCGGAAACACCATATATTTT. It yields the protein CASSRDLGNTIYF.

This clonotype was detected once. J is TRBJ2-3 and V is TRBV5-5, with a possible D match to TRBD2 (6 bases). Germline V gene sequence: CDR1 SGHKS, CDR2 YYEKEE (reference sequence). The CDR3 spans 16 residues. V was cut by 0 bases and J by 1 base, with 12 bases left in between. CDR3 in DNA: TGTGCCAGCAGCTTGGCGCGGGGCCCTGGCACAGATACGCAGTATTTT. Its protein is CASSLARGPGTDTQYF.

This clonotype was recorded a few times. The chain links TRBV3-1 to TRBJ2-7, with D possibly matching TRBD1 (6 bases). This CDR3 region has 14 residues. The V and J ends lost 4 bases and 3 bases respectively, with 13 bases between them. Germline V gene lookup returns CDR1 LGHDT and CDR2 YNNKEL (reference sequence). DNA of the CDR3: TGTGCCAGCAGCCTCAGGGGATTCGACTACGAGCAGTACTTC. As protein: CASSLRGFDYEQYF.

The chain uses TRBV30 and TRBJ2-2; D is ambiguous. This CDR3 is built from 13 residues. Germline CDR1 reads GTSNPN; CDR2 reads SVGIG (reference sequence). Trimming shortened V by 2 bases and J by 7 bases, and 11 bases separated the two germline ends. CDR3 in DNA: TGTGCCTGGAGTACCCAAGTTGGCGGGGAGCTGTTTTTT. This sequence encodes CAWSTQVGGELFF.

The rearrangement links TRBV6-1 to TRBJ2-7; D gene unclear. Per the germline V gene, CDR1 is MNHNS and CDR2 is SASEGT. The CDR3 has 16 amino acids. V was clipped by 3 bases and J by 5 bases, with 20 bases between them. CDR3 nucleotide sequence: TGTGCCAGCAGTGACCCCGTGAGTCCACGAAGGGACGAGCAGTACTTC. Translated, it gives CASSDPVSPRRDEQYF.

Note on this clonotype: It may be a read error: a sequence one base away is much more abundant. The chain employs TRBV5-1 and TRBJ1-2; D is possibly TRBD1 (5 bases). This CDR3 is 15 amino acids long. CDR1 is SGHRS and CDR2 is YFSETQ in the germline V gene. The CDR3 region is CTSSLDGPKGYGYTF. The CDR3 DNA sequence: TGCACCAGCAGCTTGGACGGCCCAAAGGGGTATGGCTACACCTTC.

This chain uses TRBV6-1 with TRBJ2-1; 9 nucleotides align to TRBD2. Losses at the gene ends were 6 bases for V and 15 bases for J; bases not matched to a gene: 12. This CDR3 region has 13 residues. Germline loops: CDR1 MNHNS, CDR2 SASEGT. CDR3 sequence: CASSPWIAGVLFF. In DNA form, the CDR3 reads TGTGCCAGCAGCCCGTGGATAGCGGGGGTTTTGTTCTTC.

This rearrangement joins TRBV6-1 to TRBJ2-5, with 9 bases aligning to TRBD2. The germline CDR1 and CDR2 sequences are MNHNS and SASEGT. CDR3 size: 14 residues. Trimming at V came to 7 bases and at J to 5 bases, leaving 8 bases not matched to a gene. CDR3 region: CASISGGPRETQYF. The CDR3 nucleotides read TGTGCCAGCATAAGCGGGGGGCCCCGGGAGACCCAGTACTTC.

This clonotype showed up many times. V is TRBV7-2 and J is TRBJ1-4; the D gene is possibly TRBD1 (5 bases). V was pared by 5 bases and J by 0 bases, with 10 bases between. The CDR3 contains 15 residues. Germline CDR1 SGHTA, CDR2 FQGNSA. The CDR3: CASSQGGATNEKLFF. CDR3 nucleotide sequence: TGTGCCAGCAGCCAGGGAGGGGCAACTAATGAAAAACTGTTTTTT.

This clonotype was seen ten or more times. This rearrangement joins TRBV20-1 to TRBJ1-2; no firm D call. The CDR3 spans 13 residues. The germline V and J ends were trimmed by 6 bases and 3 bases, with 14 bases remaining between them. CDR1 is DFQATT, CDR2 SNEGSKA, per germline (reference sequence). This chain's CDR3 is CSAPRGLYYGYTF. CDR3 DNA sequence: TGCAGTGCCCCCAGAGGCCTGTACTATGGCTACACCTTC.

V and J are TRBV7-9 and TRBJ1-1; 8 bases match TRBD1. The germline CDR1 and CDR2 sequences are SEHNR and FQNEAQ (reference sequence). V lost 7 bases, J lost 1 base, and 8 bases stayed unmatched. The CDR3 is 15 residues long. For the CDR3, the DNA is TGTGCCAGCACCCTTCGGACAGGGCAGAACACTGAAGCTTTCTTT. Residues: CASTLRTGQNTEAFF.

This clonotype was recorded only once. Being one base from a much bigger clone, this may be a read error. The genes are TRBV5-5 and TRBJ2-1; TRBD2 matches at 8 bases. This CDR3 comprises 12 residues. CDR1 SGHKS and CDR2 YYEKEE come from the germline V gene (reference sequence). The CDR3 spells CASGFRLAEQFF. DNA for the CDR3: TGTGCCAGCGGCTTCCGACTAGCGGAGCAGTTCTTC.

This clonotype was counted a few times. This chain joins TRBV20-1 and TRBJ2-3, with 10 bases identical to TRBD2. The CDR3 runs to 14 residues. Per the germline V gene, CDR1 is DFQATT and CDR2 is SNEGSKA (reference sequence). V was clipped by 4 bases and J by 2 bases; unmatched bases: 3. CDR3 bases: TGCAGTGCTACTAGCGGGGGAAACACAGATACGCAGTATTTT. Protein: CSATSGGNTDTQYF.

This clonotype was detected only a few times. The chain is built from TRBV19 and TRBJ2-7; no definite D call. Trimming removed 10 bases from V and 1 base from J, with 11 bases in between. The CDR3 has 12 residues. Per the germline V gene, CDR1 is LNHDA and CDR2 is SQIVND (reference sequence). The CDR3 spells CATADGSYEQYF. The CDR3 DNA reads TGTGCCACCGCAGACGGTTCCTACGAGCAGTACTTC.

This clonotype was seen repeatedly, ten times or more. The rearrangement links TRBV20-1 to TRBJ2-7; no clear D. Trimming shortened V by 6 bases and J by 0 bases, and 15 bases separated the two germline ends. This CDR3 contains 14 residues. The germline V gene encodes CDR1 DFQATT and CDR2 SNEGSKA (reference sequence). CDR3 residues: CSAKPRFTSYEQYF. CDR3 DNA sequence: TGCAGTGCCAAGCCCAGGTTCACCTCCTACGAGCAGTACTTC.

This rearrangement joins TRBV24-1 to TRBJ2-3; TRBD2 matches at 7 bases. The V gene's germline CDR1 is KGHDR and CDR2 SFDVKD. J gave up 2 bases and V 9 bases, and 16 bases lay outside the gene matches. The CDR3 length is 17 residues. The DNA of the CDR3 is TGTGCCACCGGAGAAGACTCGGGGGGTAGCACCACAGATACGCAGTATTTT. Amino acid sequence: CATGEDSGGSTTDTQYF.

This clonotype was counted ten times or more. The chain links TRBV24-1 to TRBJ1-5; tentatively, D is TRBD1 (6 bases). V lost 9 bases, J lost 2 bases, and 10 bases lay in between. CDR1 KGHDR and CDR2 SFDVKD come from the germline V gene. The CDR3 contains 13 residues. The chain's CDR3 is CATGGGGNQPQHF. As DNA, the CDR3 is TGTGCCACCGGAGGGGGAGGCAATCAGCCCCAGCATTTT.

Comments on this clonotype: This may be a read error, as it is one base from a much larger clone. The chain recombines TRBV10-3 with TRBJ2-5, with 10 positions matching TRBD2. Germline values: CDR1 ENHRY, CDR2 SYGVKD. J gave up 11 bases and V 4 bases, and 16 bases lay outside the gene matches. The CDR3 is made up of 16 amino acids. This CDR3 is CAISVRGEREGGEQYF. CDR3 coding DNA: TGTGCCATCAGTGTCCGGGGTGAGCGGGAGGGTGGAGAGCAGTACTTC.

This clonotype was observed a few times. This rearrangement joins TRBV25-1 to TRBJ2-5; TRBD1 agrees at 12 bases. The V segment lost 6 bases and the J segment 3 bases; nucleotides outside the gene matches: 11. The CDR3 covers 17 residues. Germline CDR1 and CDR2: MGHDK and SYGVNS. This CDR3 is CASSSPRDRGLEETQYF. The CDR3 nucleotides are TGTGCCAGCAGCTCCCCCCGGGACAGGGGGCTAGAAGAGACCCAGTACTTC.

This clonotype was counted only a few times. V gene TRBV7-9 combines with J gene TRBJ2-7; tentative D call: TRBD2 (7 bases). In germline, CDR1 is SEHNR, CDR2 FQNEAQ (reference sequence). The V and J ends lost 1 base and 6 bases respectively, with 19 bases between them. This CDR3 is built from 16 residues. The CDR3 region has the DNA TGTGCCAGCAGCTTAGGACGGGGGGCGGTTGGCTGCGAGCAGTACTTC. Translation gives CASSLGRGAVGCEQYF.

This chain uses TRBV6-2 or TRBV6-3 with TRBJ2-7, with D tentatively TRBD1 (5 bases). The V end was cut by 3 bases, the J end by 2 bases, with 8 bases between. The CDR3 is 13 residues long. The germline V gene has CDR1 MNHEY and CDR2 SVGEGT. The CDR3: CASSYVGPYEQYF. CDR3 DNA sequence: TGTGCCAGCAGTTATGTGGGGCCCTACGAGCAGTACTTC.